The subject of this entry is one T cell receptor beta chain. It was RNA transcripts that yielded the amplified TCR beta CDR3 regions. The HTBI primer set served for first-round RT-PCR of the TCR CDR3. TCRdb called the multiplex PCR reads again in MiXCR, with one record for every CDR3 protein. Among more than 600,000 distinct CDR3 sequences listed, roughly 15% were seen once. The entry originates in a study of T cells in Graves' hyperthyroidism and ophthalmopathy. CDR1 is SEHNR and CDR2 is FQNEAQ in the germline V gene (reference sequence). Between the trimmed V and J ends, which lost 2 bases and 5 bases, there was a span of 12 bases. The CDR3 is 15 amino acids.

The sequence derives from a young man with Graves' hyperthyroidism. The chain has TRBV7-9 and TRBJ2-2, with D tentatively TRBD2 (6 bases). Material: blood. The CDR3 loop is CASSLQEGQTGELFF. The CDR3 DNA reads as TGTGCCAGCAGCTTACAGGAGGGCCAAACCGGGGAGCTGTTTTTT.